A selection of T cell receptor beta chains follows, all from one sample in a study of T cells in Graves' hyperthyroidism and ophthalmopathy. Each CDR3 protein gets one entry after TCRdb re-called the multiplex PCR reads with MiXCR. Here the sample spans about 560,000 distinct CDR3 sequences, over 15% being singletons. Sequencing was carried out using blood. Source of these receptors: a woman aged 18-29 years with Graves' hyperthyroidism. The CDR3 runs from the conserved cysteine through the conserved F or W. The D gene is left open where the match is weak. The size of a clone is reported for some rows only, either as once, few or many, or as a class for expanded clones.

v_call	clone_size	d_call	cdr3_length	j_call	cdr3_aa	cdr3_nt
TRBV12-3/TRBV12-4	many	.	14	TRBJ1-1	CASSLRGSGPEAFF	TGTGCCAGCAGTTTGAGGGGATCTGGGCCTGAAGCTTTCTTT
TRBV10-1	.	TRBD2	14	TRBJ2-7	CASSDPGGPAEQYF	TGCGCCAGCAGTGACCCGGGAGGGCCCGCCGAGCAGTACTTC
TRBV4-1	few	.	14	TRBJ2-3	CASSQEQGTDTQYF	TGCGCCAGCAGCCAAGAACAGGGCACAGATACGCAGTATTTT
TRBV7-8	many	.	19	TRBJ2-1	CASSAKSLLDSSSYNEQFF	TGTGCCAGCAGCGCAAAGTCCCTTTTAGACAGCAGCTCCTACAATGAGCAGTTCTTC
TRBV12-5	many	TRBD1	14	TRBJ1-4	CASGPTGKNEKLFF	TGTGCTAGTGGACCGACAGGGAAAAATGAAAAACTGTTTTTT
TRBV27	.	.	15	TRBJ2-1	CASSPGPGTAYEQFF	TGTGCCAGCAGCCCAGGGCCCGGAACGGCCTACGAGCAGTTCTTC
TRBV3-1	many	.	14	TRBJ2-3	CASSTGPAADTQYF	TGTGCCAGCAGCACGGGACCCGCGGCGGATACGCAGTATTTT
TRBV7-9	many	.	14	TRBJ2-1	CASSLGAAHNEQFF	TGTGCCAGCAGCTTAGGGGCGGCCCACAATGAGCAGTTCTTC
TRBV20-1	few	TRBD2	15	TRBJ2-7	CSAWGLAGLSYEQYF	TGCAGTGCTTGGGGACTAGCGGGACTATCCTACGAGCAGTACTTC
TRBV7-2	many	.	13	TRBJ1-1	CASSFDQGGEAFF	TGTGCCAGCAGCTTCGATCAAGGCGGTGAAGCTTTCTTT
TRBV6-2/TRBV6-3	.	.	14	TRBJ2-3	CASSSLGTTDTQYF	TGTGCCAGCAGTTCATTAGGGACAACAGATACGCAGTATTTT
TRBV30	few	TRBD1	15	TRBJ1-4	CAWSAQQGTNEKLFF	TGTGCCTGGAGTGCACAACAGGGGACTAATGAAAAACTGTTTTTT
TRBV13	few	TRBD1	13	TRBJ1-2	CASSAPDRVGYTF	TGTGCCAGCAGCGCCCCGGACAGGGTAGGCTACACCTTC
TRBV19	many	.	14	TRBJ1-1	CASSIGPGNTEAFF	TGTGCCAGTAGTATAGGCCCTGGAAACACTGAAGCTTTCTTT
TRBV19	few	.	15	TRBJ1-6	CASSISVRGYSPLHF	TGTGCCAGTAGTATATCGGTCAGGGGTTATTCACCCCTCCACTTT
TRBV7-2	.	TRBD1	15	TRBJ1-6	CASSLNRQGRSPLHF	TGTGCCAGCAGCCTGAACCGACAGGGTCGTTCACCCCTCCACTTT
TRBV12-3/TRBV12-4	many	.	12	TRBJ2-1	CASSFSANEQFF	TGTGCCAGCAGTTTTAGCGCCAATGAGCAGTTCTTC
TRBV11-2	many	.	13	TRBJ1-1	CASSIDPRTEAFF	TGTGCCAGCAGCATTGATCCTCGCACTGAAGCTTTCTTT
TRBV2	few	TRBD1	15	TRBJ1-2	CASSEDRDRWSGYTF	TGTGCCAGCAGTGAAGACCGGGACAGGTGGTCTGGCTACACCTTC
TRBV6-5	.	.	14	TRBJ1-1	CASSLRAARTEAFF	TGTGCCAGCAGTTTAAGGGCGGCAAGGACTGAAGCTTTCTTT
TRBV6-5	many	.	15	TRBJ1-2	CASSYSRGTNYGYTF	TGTGCCAGCAGTTACTCGAGGGGGACCAACTATGGCTACACCTTC
TRBV4-1	.	.	15	TRBJ2-5	CASSQGASGVRTQYF	TGCGCCAGCAGCCAAGGGGCCTCAGGGGTCCGGACCCAGTACTTC
TRBV28	few	TRBD2	16	TRBJ2-1	CASSLGTSGIMNEQFF	TGTGCCAGCAGTTTAGGGACTAGCGGGATAATGAATGAGCAGTTCTTC
TRBV15	many	TRBD2	16	TRBJ2-1	CATSRGWREKYNEQFF	TGTGCCACCAGCAGAGGATGGCGGGAGAAGTACAATGAGCAGTTCTTC
TRBV5-1	.	.	15	TRBJ1-1	CASSLSAGGLIGAFF	TGCGCCAGCAGCTTGTCAGCCGGGGGGTTAATTGGAGCTTTCTTT
TRBV2	few	.	14	TRBJ2-2	CASSEAGRGGELFF	TGTGCCAGCAGTGAAGCGGGACGGGGCGGGGAGCTGTTTTTT
TRBV14	.	TRBD1	14	TRBJ2-5	CASSPGGFGETQYF	TGTGCCAGCAGCCCAGGGGGCTTCGGGGAGACCCAGTACTTC
TRBV6-9	.	.	14	TRBJ1-5	CASSSASSNQPQHF	TGTGCCAGCAGTTCCGCCTCTAGCAATCAGCCCCAGCATTTT
TRBV7-2	.	TRBD2	19	TRBJ2-3	CASSLELAGGRTTEDTQYF	TGTGCCAGCAGCTTAGAGTTAGCGGGGGGGAGGACCACCGAGGATACGCAGTATTTT
TRBV4-2	.	.	17	TRBJ2-3	CASSQEGWLTSTDTQYF	TGTGCCAGCAGCCAAGAGGGGTGGCTAACTAGCACAGATACGCAGTATTTT
TRBV9	few	.	16	TRBJ1-6	CASSVAEHREGSPLHF	TGTGCCAGCAGCGTAGCGGAGCACAGGGAAGGATCACCCCTCCACTTT
TRBV2	many	TRBD1	16	TRBJ2-3	CASRGPGQGSTDTQYF	TGTGCCAGCAGGGGCCCGGGACAGGGCAGCACAGATACGCAGTATTTT
TRBV7-9	many	TRBD1	14	TRBJ2-7	CASSAGTGVYEQYF	TGTGCCAGCAGCGCCGGGACAGGGGTCTACGAGCAGTACTTC
TRBV12-5	.	.	15	TRBJ2-1	CASGPGLAWNNEQFF	TGTGCTAGTGGACCCGGGCTGGCCTGGAACAATGAGCAGTTCTTC
TRBV7-6	few	TRBD2	17	TRBJ2-3	CASSLVGRLAVTDTQYF	TGTGCCAGCAGCTTAGTGGGTCGGCTAGCGGTTACAGATACGCAGTATTTT
TRBV12-3/TRBV12-4	few	TRBD2	16	TRBJ2-7	CASSPEGLAGFGEQYF	TGTGCCAGCAGCCCGGAGGGACTAGCGGGATTTGGCGAGCAGTACTTC
TRBV7-7	many	.	13	TRBJ2-3	CASSLLQGDTQYF	TGTGCTAGCAGCTTATTACAGGGAGATACGCAGTATTTT
TRBV12-3/TRBV12-4	many	.	14	TRBJ1-6	CASSPGGAESPLHF	TGTGCCAGCAGTCCCGGAGGGGCGGAGTCACCCCTCCACTTT
TRBV30	many	.	14	TRBJ2-7	CAWRGTPDSSEQYF	TGTGCCTGGAGGGGGACACCCGATAGCTCCGAGCAGTACTTC
TRBV7-9	many	.	15	TRBJ2-5	CASSNSSVYQETQYF	TGTGCCAGCAGCAATAGCTCGGTGTACCAAGAGACCCAGTACTTC
TRBV13	many	.	14	TRBJ2-7	CASSSQMGSYEQYF	TGTGCCAGCAGCTCCCAAATGGGCAGCTACGAGCAGTACTTC
TRBV29-1	once	.	17	TRBJ2-7	CSVEDPADVAGAYEQYF	TGCAGCGTTGAAGATCCCGCCGATGTAGCCGGGGCCTACGAGCAGTACTTC
TRBV12-3/TRBV12-4	many	.	12	TRBJ2-3	CASTRGGDTQYF	TGTGCCAGCACCCGAGGGGGGGATACGCAGTATTTT
TRBV12-3/TRBV12-4	few	.	12	TRBJ1-2	CASTMGGYGYTF	TGTGCCAGCACCATGGGAGGTTATGGCTACACCTTC
TRBV29-1	many	.	12	TRBJ1-1	CSVVAGNTEAFF	TGCAGCGTTGTAGCAGGGAACACTGAAGCTTTCTTT
TRBV3-1	few	TRBD2	16	TRBJ2-1	CASSQGTSGGANEQFF	TGTGCCAGCAGCCAGGGGACTAGCGGGGGGGCCAATGAGCAGTTCTTC
TRBV18	few	TRBD2	16	TRBJ2-7	CASSPGDERELYEQYF	TGTGCCAGCTCACCCGGCGATGAGCGGGAGTTATACGAGCAGTACTTC
TRBV7-2	many	.	15	TRBJ1-1	CASSGRGSVNTEAFF	TGTGCCAGCAGCGGACGGGGGTCCGTGAACACTGAAGCTTTCTTT
TRBV18	.	TRBD1	14	TRBJ2-7	CASSRGQGWYEQYF	TGTGCCAGCTCCCGCGGACAGGGCTGGTACGAGCAGTACTTC
TRBV12-3/TRBV12-4	once	TRBD2	17	TRBJ2-3	CASKPGTSGGITDTQYF	TGTGCCAGCAAGCCGGGGACTAGCGGGGGTATCACAGATACGCAGTATTTT
TRBV6-1	.	TRBD1	14	TRBJ1-3	CASRPGGTGNTIYF	TGTGCCAGCAGACCAGGGGGAACTGGAAACACCATATATTTT
TRBV20-1	.	.	13	TRBJ2-3	CSALPGGTDTQYF	TGCAGTGCTCTTCCAGGGGGCACAGATACGCAGTATTTT
TRBV7-2	few	TRBD1	14	TRBJ2-3	CASSPGQPAYTQYF	TGTGCCAGCAGCCCGGGACAGCCGGCCTATACGCAGTATTTT
TRBV7-3	few	.	13	TRBJ2-1	CASSLTLYGEQFF	TGTGCCAGCAGCTTAACTTTATACGGAGAGCAGTTCTTC